This section outlines one T cell receptor beta chain sequence together with its context. The antigen is not known. The source of the sample is a study of radiotherapy plus CTLA-4 blockade in lung cancer. General study points: Once radiotherapy plus ipilimumab had been given, TCR clones derived from tumor expanded in blood. Response, reportedly, was best predicted by interferon-beta along with early blood T cell clone dynamics.

CDR1 and CDR2 (germline): SQVTM, ANQGSEA. The CDR3 is 13 amino acids. The V and J ends lost 3 bases and 6 bases respectively, with 11 bases between them. Generated by immunoSEQ multiplex PCR, the TCRdb table keeps only in-frame clones and is missing some. The sample shows about 80,000 clones, around 81% of them seen only once. The sequence came from a human donor with non-small cell lung cancer whose response to radiotherapy plus ipilimumab could not be evaluated. Some clones in this sample may be carry-over from other donors' samples. Sequences were derived from peripheral blood, sampled from a patient treated with radiotherapy plus ipilimumab. The rearrangement links TRBV29-1 to TRBJ2-2; TRBD2 might be the D (5 bases). CDR3 region: CSVDRGGSGELFF. The CDR3 DNA reads as TGCAGCGTTGATCGTGGAGGTTCCGGGGAGCTGTTTTTT.